This T cell receptor (beta chain) came from a study of early T cells in non-severe SARS-CoV-2 infection. Individual cDNA molecules were tagged with unique molecular identifiers, the study reported. TCRdb re-called the 5' RACE reads through MiXCR, storing one row per CDR3 protein. The sample lists some 87,000 distinct CDR3 sequences; about 12% were seen once. This clonotype was seen ten or more times. Trimming removed 2 bases at V and 3 bases at J, with 14 bases between. In germline, CDR1 is MNHEY, CDR2 SVGAGI. The CDR3 totals 15 residues. The chain is built from TRBV6-5 and TRBJ2-7, with D perhaps matching TRBD1 or TRBD2 (7 bases each). The TCR sequence derives from an adult who was a healthcare worker with PCR-confirmed SARS-CoV-2 infection or an uninfected control (not recorded which). What was sequenced was whole blood. CDR3 nucleotide sequence: TGTGCCAGCAGTTACGGGGGGGACAGATACTACGAGCAGTACTTC. Encoded protein: CASSYGGDRYYEQYF.